A selection of T cell receptor beta chains follows, all from one sample in a study of CD8+ T cells in alopecia areata. Measured with immunoSEQ multiplex PCR; TCRdb has only the in-frame clones, and not every one. The table shows under 250,000 clones, with just over 65% occurring only once. The source material was CD4+ T cells sorted from blood, sampled at approximately week 42, from a patient treated with tofacitinib. The receptors derive from a human donor with alopecia areata. Both conserved end residues are part of each CDR3. The D gene is left open where the match is weak. Clone sizes are given selectively: once, few, many, or a class where the clone is expanded.

clone_size j_call d_call v_call cdr3_aa cdr3_nt
- TRBJ1-2 - TRBV7-6 CASSLGEGSYGYTF TGTGCCAGCAGCTTAGGGGAGGGTAGCTATGGCTACACCTTC
- TRBJ2-1 - TRBV2 CASSWAGTNEQFF TGTGCCAGCAGCTGGGCAGGGACCAATGAGCAGTTCTTC
- TRBJ2-1 TRBD2 TRBV15 CATSRERGDPYNEQFF TGTGCCACCAGCAGGGAGCGGGGGGACCCCTACAATGAGCAGTTCTTC
- TRBJ1-5 - TRBV5-6 CASSLPNQPQHF TGTGCCAGCAGCTTGCCTAATCAGCCCCAGCATTTT
- TRBJ2-3 TRBD2 TRBV13 CASSQRGGTQYF TGTGCCAGCAGCCAACGGGGGGGTACGCAGTATTTT
- TRBJ1-4 - TRBV5-6 CASSFGTEGNKLFF TGTGCCAGCAGCTTCGGGACTGAAGGAAATAAACTGTTTTTT
- TRBJ1-2 TRBD1 TRBV29-1 CSVVNRGRGVVGYTF TGCAGCGTTGTGAACAGGGGGCGAGGGGTAGTTGGCTACACCTTC
- TRBJ2-5 TRBD2 TRBV7-2 CASSVSGGRETQYF TGTGCCAGCAGCGTTAGCGGGGGGCGAGAGACCCAGTACTTC
once TRBJ2-2 - TRBV4-3 CASSQVWSSSSNTGELFF TGCGCCAGCAGCCAAGTTTGGTCCAGCTCATCGAACACCGGGGAGCTGTTTTTT
- TRBJ2-7 TRBD1 TRBV29-1 CSVGRGTDLYEQYF TGCAGCGTTGGAAGGGGGACAGACCTCTACGAGCAGTACTTC
- TRBJ2-2 - TRBV7-6 CASSPLRGSAGELFF TGTGCCAGCAGCCCCCTCCGGGGCAGTGCCGGGGAGCTGTTTTTT
once TRBJ1-2 - TRBV29-1 CSVEAGWGYTF TGCAGCGTTGAGGCTGGTTGGGGCTACACCTTC
- TRBJ1-3 - TRBV9 CASSDPGQGNTIYF TGTGCCAGCAGCGATCCGGGACAAGGAAACACCATATATTTT
- TRBJ1-5 TRBD1 TRBV7-2 CASSIGTGRNQPQHF TGTGCCAGCAGCATAGGGACAGGGCGCAATCAGCCCCAGCATTTT